The 11 T cell receptor beta chains below were found in one sample sequenced in a study of blood T cell repertoires in COVID-19. Clones were sequenced by immunoSEQ multiplex PCR, and TCRdb holds only the in-frame ones, with some missing. Counted here are around 340,000 clones, 65% to 90% occurring once; the ten biggest clones make up roughly 4.2%. What was sequenced was PBMCs or T cells enriched from blood (not recorded which). The receptors were sampled from a woman aged 40-49 years with acute COVID-19.

To note about this clone: Distinct nucleotide sequences in the sample also encode this CDR3. The rearrangement links TRBV10-3 to TRBJ1-2; 8 nucleotides align to TRBD1. This CDR3 region has 14 residues. Germline V gives CDR1 ENHRY, CDR2 SYGVKD. The junction had 6 bases not matched to a gene; V was cut back by 6 bases and J by 3 bases. This chain's CDR3 is CAISLGQGDYGYTF. The CDR3 DNA is TGTGCCATCAGCCTCGGACAGGGTGACTATGGCTACACCTTC.

The chain employs TRBV5-1 and TRBJ2-1; D is perhaps TRBD2 (6 bases). Deletions cut 0 bases from V and 9 bases from J, with 13 bases between. Germline values: CDR1 SGHRS, CDR2 YFSETQ. The CDR3 has 14 residues. In DNA form, the CDR3 reads TGCGCCAGCAGCTTGGCCCAACGGGAGTCTGAGCAGTTCTTC. The encoded protein is CASSLAQRESEQFF.

The sample holds a few counts of this clone. The CDR3 spells CATTPGQRNSPLHF. As DNA, the CDR3 is TGTGCCACCACACCGGGACAACGGAATTCACCCCTCCACTTT. The rearrangement links TRBV24-1 to TRBJ1-6; TRBD1 might be the D (6 bases). The CDR3 has 14 residues. The V and J ends lost 8 bases and 7 bases respectively, with 14 bases between them. CDR1 is KGHDR, CDR2 SFDVKD, per germline.

The chain combines TRBV2 with TRBJ2-1; TRBD2 aligns across 12 bases. Germline V CDR1 and CDR2: SNHLY, FYNNEI. With 8 bases clipped from V and 12 bases from J, the junction kept 8 bases outside the gene matches. This CDR3 spans 13 amino acids. The CDR3 loop is CASVYSTSGGQFF. DNA for the CDR3: TGTGCCAGCGTCTATTCGACTAGCGGGGGGCAGTTCTTC.

The rearrangement links TRBV9 to TRBJ2-3; D is undetermined. Trimming cost V 4 bases and J 2 bases, with 8 bases left between them. Germline lookup yields CDR1 SGDLS and CDR2 YYNGEE. The CDR3 is made up of 13 amino acids. The CDR3 DNA reads TGTGCCAGCAGCCCCCAACTCACAGATACGCAGTATTTT. Residues: CASSPQLTDTQYF.

CDR3 nucleotides: TGTGCCAGCTCACCTGTTCCAGGGACTGGAAACACCATATATTTT. It codes for CASSPVPGTGNTIYF. This chain connects TRBV18 to TRBJ1-3, with a possible D match to TRBD1 (5 bases). In germline, CDR1 is KGHSH, CDR2 LQKENI. Deletions cut 3 bases from V and 2 bases from J, with 11 bases between. The length of the CDR3 is 15 residues.

The genes are TRBV9 and TRBJ2-6; TRBD1 matches at 8 bases. V was clipped by 0 bases and J by 4 bases; unmatched bases: 12. CDR3 length equals 19 residues. In germline, CDR1 is SGDLS, CDR2 YYNGEE. The CDR3 reads CASSVARTGIRSGANVLTF. In DNA, the CDR3 is TGTGCCAGCAGCGTAGCGAGGACAGGGATAAGGTCCGGGGCCAACGTCCTGACTTTC.

This clone was detected only a few times. This chain joins TRBV10-3 and TRBJ1-4; D remains unclear. Trimming took 3 bases from V and 3 from J, leaving 8 bases between them. CDR1 is ENHRY and CDR2 is SYGVKD in the germline V gene. The length of the CDR3 is 14 residues. CDR3 in DNA: TGTGCCATCAGTGAAGGGCGGGCTAATGAAAAACTGTTTTTT. Protein product: CAISEGRANEKLFF.

This clone was found a few times. The chain employs TRBV27 and TRBJ1-6; the match to TRBD1 covers 7 bases. The V gene end was trimmed by 5 bases and the J gene end by 5 bases; junction bases not matched to a gene: 6. There are 15 residues in the CDR3. CDR1 and CDR2 (germline): MNHEY, SMNVEV (reference sequence). CDR3 sequence: CASSPWDSHNSPLHF. For the CDR3, the DNA is TGTGCCAGCAGTCCCTGGGACAGCCATAATTCACCCCTCCACTTT.

This chain links TRBV7-2 with TRBJ1-1; D is undetermined. V was shortened by 1 base and J by 3 bases, with 9 bases between the two germline ends. Germline CDR1 is SGHTA and CDR2 is FQGNSA. This CDR3 has 14 residues. As DNA, the CDR3 is TGTGCCAGCAGCTTAGGTATGGCCCACACTGAAGCTTTCTTT. Amino acids: CASSLGMAHTEAFF.

The V call is TRBV27, the J call TRBJ1-6; D is uncertain. V was shortened by 8 bases and J by 0 bases, with 14 bases between the two germline ends. There are 16 residues in the CDR3. Looked up from germline, CDR1 is MNHEY and CDR2 is SMNVEV (reference sequence). This chain's CDR3 is CASGVIESSYNSPLHF. Written as DNA, the CDR3 is TGTGCCAGCGGTGTGATCGAGAGCTCCTATAATTCACCCCTCCACTTT.